Shown below are 13 T cell receptor beta chains from a single sample sequenced in a study of PD-1 blockade in classical Hodgkin lymphoma. Some clones are missing from TCRdb's copy, which holds only in-frame ones; the method was immunoSEQ multiplex PCR. The sample has 45,000 to 55,000 clones, 81% seen once; the top ten hold around 17%. With no exception, relapse followed autologous stem cell transplantation in all patients, and brentuximab vedotin exposure varied. Sequences were derived from peripheral blood mononuclear cells (PBMCs), sampled at baseline. The source is a human donor with classical Hodgkin lymphoma.

The chain recombines TRBV25-1 with TRBJ1-5, with a weak D call TRBD1 (6 bases). Germline-derived CDR1 and CDR2 are MGHDK and SYGVNS. The CDR3 is 12 residues long. V lost 8 bases and J lost 7, with 12 bases in between. CDR3 in amino acids: CASGGGLQPQHF. CDR3 coding DNA: TGTGCCAGCGGGGGGGGGCTCCAGCCCCAGCATTTT.

The J gene is TRBJ1-5, the V gene TRBV12-5; tentative D call: TRBD1 (5 bases). V was cut by 2 bases and J by 4 bases, with 12 bases left in between. The germline V gene encodes CDR1 LGHNT and CDR2 FRNRAP. This CDR3 comprises 15 residues. CDR3 nucleotides: TGTGCTAGTGGTTTGTCCCAGGAGGGGAATCAGCCCCAGCATTTT. As protein: CASGLSQEGNQPQHF.

V gene TRBV6-5 combines with J gene TRBJ2-3; D is ambiguous. CDR1 MNHEY and CDR2 SVGAGI come from the germline V gene. The CDR3 extends over 14 amino acids. Trimming removed 0 bases at V and 2 bases at J, with 6 bases between. CDR3 in amino acids: CASSYSAITDTQYF. The CDR3 region has the DNA TGTGCCAGCAGTTACTCAGCAATCACAGATACGCAGTATTTT.

This rearrangement joins TRBV12-1 to TRBJ2-7; the DNA was not compared with TRBD2, the D call given in the table. TRBV12-1 is a recognized pseudogene. The CDR3 is 13 amino acids. In DNA, the CDR3 is TGTGCCAGCAGCTTGGGTAGCGGGCGCTCCGAGGACGTC. It yields the protein CASSLGSGRSEDV.

The CDR3: CASSPRGYNEQFF. The CDR3, as DNA: TGTGCCAGCTCACCACGGGGATACAATGAGCAGTTCTTC. The chain recombines TRBV18 with TRBJ2-1, with unresolved D. Trimming removed 1 base at V and 4 bases at J, with 5 bases between. CDR3 length: 13 amino acids. CDR1 is KGHSH and CDR2 is LQKENI in the germline V gene.

V usage is TRBV7-9 and J usage is TRBJ1-2, with D possibly being TRBD1 (5 bases). The CDR3 is 13 residues long. Germline V gives CDR1 SEHNR, CDR2 FQNEAQ (reference sequence). Deletions cut 5 bases from V and 6 bases from J, with 13 bases between. CDR3 sequence: CASSIGTRDGYTF. In nucleotides, the CDR3 is TGTGCCAGCAGCATCGGGACGCGGGATGGCTACACCTTC. Looking up the rest from reference TRBV7-9 and TRBJ1-2 gives the full variable domain: DTGVSQNPRHKITKRGQNVTFRCDPISEHNRLYWYRQTLGQGPEFLTYFQNEAQLEKSRLLSDRFSAERPKGSFSTLEIQRTEQGDSAMYLCASSIGTRDGYTFGSGTRLTVV.

Only a few counts were recorded for this clone. The rearrangement uses TRBV7-3 and TRBJ2-3; 9 bases agree with TRBD2. J lost 0 bases, V lost 2 bases, and 3 bases had no gene match. This CDR3 has 16 residues. From germline, CDR1 is SGHTA and CDR2 FQGTGA. The CDR3: CASSLGGRASTDTQYF. In DNA, the CDR3 is TGTGCCAGCAGCTTAGGCGGGAGGGCTAGCACAGATACGCAGTATTTT.

The V and J genes are TRBV5-4 and TRBJ2-4; 11 bases are shared with TRBD2. CDR3 length equals 17 residues. With 4 bases clipped from V and 2 bases from J, the junction kept 8 bases outside the gene matches. The germline gives CDR1 SGHNT, CDR2 YYREEE (reference sequence). The CDR3 protein is CASSPAGTSGSKNIQYF. The CDR3 coding sequence is TGTGCCAGCAGCCCCGCAGGGACTAGCGGTTCCAAAAACATTCAGTACTTC.

The chain links TRBV4-3 to TRBJ1-1, with D possibly matching TRBD1 (5 bases). The V gene's germline CDR1 is LGHNA and CDR2 YSLEER. The CDR3 extends over 17 amino acids. V lost 0 bases and J lost 4, with 18 bases in between. The CDR3 sequence is CASSQDWQGGGSTEAFF. Written as DNA, the CDR3 is TGCGCCAGCAGCCAAGATTGGCAGGGCGGTGGTAGCACTGAAGCTTTCTTT.

The chain couples TRBV25-1 to TRBJ2-2; TRBD2 matches 7 bases. Germline values: CDR1 MGHDK, CDR2 SYGVNS. The CDR3 has 15 residues. The V segment lost 5 bases and the J segment 6 bases; nucleotides outside the gene matches: 9. The DNA for the CDR3 is TGTGCCAGCAGTCCAGGACTAGTTGGCGCCGGGGAGCTGTTTTTT. This encodes CASSPGLVGAGELFF.

V is TRBV4-3 and J is TRBJ2-1, with D maybe TRBD1 (5 bases). The ends were cut back, 0 bases at V and 4 bases at J, with 13 bases in the middle. Germline V lookup: CDR1 LGHNA, CDR2 YSLEER. The CDR3 runs to 16 residues. The CDR3 nucleotides are TGCGCCAGCAGCCAAGATGGGCCAGGGATTTACAATGAGCAGTTCTTC. It translates to CASSQDGPGIYNEQFF.

This rearrangement joins TRBV30 to TRBJ2-6; D tentatively fits TRBD1 or TRBD2 (5 bases each). Trimming stripped 1 base from V and 2 bases from J, with 9 bases between. The V gene's germline CDR1 is GTSNPN and CDR2 SVGIG (reference sequence). This CDR3 comprises 15 residues. The CDR3 nucleotides are TGTGCCTGGAGTGGAGGGGTGGCTGGGGCCAACGTCCTGACTTTC. Amino acids: CAWSGGVAGANVLTF.

The chain couples TRBV6-4 to TRBJ1-1; no reliable D call. From germline, CDR1 is MRHNA and CDR2 SNTAGT. The CDR3 sequence is 13 residues long. V was trimmed by 6 bases and J by 1 base, leaving 9 bases between them. The chain's CDR3 is CASSATTNTEAFF. DNA of the CDR3: TGTGCCAGCAGCGCGACAACGAACACTGAAGCTTTCTTT.